The entry below describes one T cell receptor beta chain. The CDR3 has 12 amino acids. After removal of 3 bases from V and 5 bases from J, the junction contained 0 bases not matched to a gene. Germline V gene sequence: CDR1 SNHLY, CDR2 FYNNEI. This record belongs to a study of T cell changes during pregnancy in multiple sclerosis. Generated by immunoSEQ multiplex PCR, the TCRdb table keeps only in-frame clones and is missing some. The table has about 50,000 clones, approximately 94% seen once. Sequenced material: CD4+ T cells from peripheral blood mononuclear cells, taken in the third trimester of pregnancy. The sequence derives from a female donor with multiple sclerosis, enrolled in a pregnancy study. The V gene is TRBV2, the J gene TRBJ2-7; 8 bases are a match to TRBD1. The CDR3 bases are TGTGCCAGCAGTGAGACAGGGGACGAGCAGTACTTC. This translates into CASSETGDEQYF.